This T cell receptor beta chain was sequenced for a study of blood T cell repertoires in COVID-19 (dated by TCRdb to about 2020). A note on the overall study: Collaborator samples came from the United States, Italy and Spain and covered acute and convalescent phases of COVID-19. The material from the prospective study consisted of cDNA or gDNA derived from T cells, B-cell-depleted T cells, or PBMCs. Subjects who had been exposed to COVID-19, were actively infected with it, or had recovered from it provided the deeply sampled blood TCRbeta repertoires that made up the dataset. The repertoires were released in a freely available public database meant as a resource for research on the immune response to SARS-CoV-2. The samples were drawn from the first 160 participants of the ongoing ImmuneRACE study and from some 1,300 subjects provided by 6 global collaborators. Nearly every sample came with metadata listing a de-identified subject ID, COVID-19 status, age in years and sex. Where HLA class I and class II types were available, the types were taken from metadata supplied by the sample provider, not from assay-based typing.

The investigation overall reported the following: How much clinical and demographic metadata was included differed by source and by participant, and the metadata was provided uncurated.

TCRbeta CDR3 regions were amplified from genomic DNA using the immunoSEQ Assay, a bias-controlled multiplex PCR. The authors processed their data as follows. The number of nucleated cells in each sample was estimated from the amplification of reference gene primers within the assay. Sequence reads were collapsed and filtered to measure the absolute abundance of every unique TCRbeta CDR3 rearrangement. For each sample, productive Simpson clonality was calculated as the square root of Simpson's diversity index over productive rearrangements. Imported from immuneACCESS, the table was reduced by TCRdb to in-frame sequences with V and J called. These copies leave out some clones; in studies compared against another copy, an unresolved V gene accounts for under half, and the cause of the remainder is not known. Clone size and V and J calls were adopted from that table, with D and trimming inferred from the DNA. The table for this sample lists around 70,000 clones; around 80% of them were counted only once. The ten largest clones capture roughly 13% of the sample.

V loses 5 bases, J loses 1 base, and the germline ends lie 6 bases apart. CDR1 is given as DFQATT and CDR2 as SNEGSKA, both from the germline V gene (reference sequence). Including cysteine and phenylalanine, the CDR3 has 11 amino acids. Just CDR3 DNA is preserved here, 33 bases in frame from base 1. At one collaborating source in Seattle, patients were enrolled during active infection and were followed longitudinally through the course of disease. The collaborating institutions used their own protocols to collect whole blood in K2EDTA tubes. For TCRbeta analysis, collaborators shipped samples as frozen whole blood, isolated PBMCs, or DNA extracted from either of those sample types. Remarks on this clone: The antigen it binds to is not known. Nothing much larger sits one base from this clone, and base qualities are not available.

The TCR was taken from a man aged 50 to 60 with COVID-19, enrolled during active disease. Sequenced material: peripheral blood. The V and J segments used are TRBV20-1 and TRBJ2-7; TRBD2 might be the D gene, on 5 matching bases. The bases read TGCAGTGCTCGGGAATCCTACGAGCAGTACTTC. Its coded protein is CSARESYEQYF.